The 20 T cell receptor beta chains below come from one sample, sequenced in a study of shared clonotypes between healthy human individuals. Clones were read by immunoSEQ multiplex PCR, and TCRdb kept only the in-frame ones, dropping some. The sample shows more than 2 million clones, nearly 97% of them seen only once. Sequenced sample: naive CD4+ T cells sorted from blood. Indicated subset: CD45RA+ positively selected. Receptors originate from a young man in good health.

The V and J genes are TRBV6-1 and TRBJ2-3, with 8 bases identical to TRBD1. The germline V gene encodes CDR1 MNHNS and CDR2 SASEGT. The CDR3 contains 14 residues. Unmatched junction bases numbered 10, after V lost 6 bases and J lost 8 bases. The CDR3 DNA reads TGTGCCAGCAGGAGGGGACAGGACGTGGGTACGCAGTATTTT. It encodes CASRRGQDVGTQYF.

The rearrangement joins TRBV6-4 to TRBJ2-5, with a possible D match to TRBD2 (6 bases). V lost 8 bases, J lost 6 bases, and 19 bases lay in between. The CDR3 spans 14 residues. In germline, CDR1 is MRHNA, CDR2 SNTAGT. CDR3 coding DNA: TGTGCCAGCCCGAAGGGAGGACGGGTAAAGACCCAGTACTTC. As protein: CASPKGGRVKTQYF.

Points on this clone: This same CDR3 is encoded by further DNA sequences in the sample. The gene calls are TRBV7-2 and TRBJ1-2; tentatively, D is TRBD1 (5 bases). Between the trimmed V and J ends, which lost 5 bases and 2 bases, there was a span of 12 bases. CDR1 and CDR2 from the germline V gene are SGHTA and FQGNSA. The CDR3 consists of 14 residues. Here the CDR3 reads CASSLSGANYGYTF. CDR3 bases: TGTGCCAGCAGCCTTAGTGGGGCAAACTATGGCTACACCTTC.

This CDR3 reads CASSRGDLNEKLFF. CDR3 coding DNA: TGTGCCAGCAGTAGAGGGGACCTTAATGAAAAACTGTTTTTT. This chain connects TRBV28 to TRBJ1-4; a possible D gene is TRBD1 (5 bases). Trimming left V 5 bases short and J 4 bases short, with 11 bases between. The CDR3 totals 14 residues. Per germline, CDR1 MDHEN and CDR2 SYDVKM.

The V gene is TRBV9, the J gene TRBJ1-6, with no clear D. Germline V gene sequence: CDR1 SGDLS, CDR2 YYNGEE. V was cut by 0 bases and J by 2 bases, with 6 bases left in between. The CDR3 consists of 15 residues. In DNA form, the CDR3 reads TGTGCCAGCAGCGTAGAACAGACCTATAATTCACCCCTCCACTTT. It specifies CASSVEQTYNSPLHF.

The chain combines TRBV28 with TRBJ2-6; 8 bases line up with TRBD1. Germline CDR1 reads MDHEN; CDR2 reads SYDVKM. This CDR3 contains 15 residues. V was clipped by 5 bases and J by 4 bases; unmatched bases: 4. The CDR3 bases are TGTGCCAGCAGTCAGGGGGCAGGCGGGGCCAACGTCCTGACTTTC. It translates to CASSQGAGGANVLTF. The whole variable domain, remainder taken from reference TRBV28 and TRBJ2-6, is DVKVTQSSRYLVKRTGEKVFLECVQDMDHENMFWYRQDPGLGLRLIYFSYDVKMKEKGDIPEGYSVSREKKERFSLILESASTNQTSMYLCASSQGAGGANVLTFGAGSRLTVL.

In its sample, this clone was seen once. The chain employs TRBV10-2 and TRBJ2-7; TRBD2 aligns across 12 bases. The CDR3 covers 15 residues. Trimming at V came to 5 bases and at J to 0 bases, leaving 2 bases not matched to a gene. Germline loops: CDR1 WSHSY, CDR2 SAAADI. CDR3 amino acids: CASSRTSGDSYEQYF. CDR3 coding DNA: TGCGCCAGCAGTAGGACTAGCGGGGACTCCTACGAGCAGTACTTC.

The DNA for the CDR3 is TGCGCCAGCAGCACCTTGACAGGGGGTACCTTCTACGAGCAGTACTTC. This codes for CASSTLTGGTFYEQYF. V and J are TRBV5-1 and TRBJ2-7; 9 nucleotides agree with TRBD1. J was trimmed by 3 bases and V by 4 bases; bases with no gene match: 11. Germline V gives CDR1 SGHRS, CDR2 YFSETQ. The CDR3 sequence is 16 residues long. The full variable domain, in which reference TRBV5-1 and TRBJ2-7 provide the parts outside the CDR3, is KAGVTQTPRYLIKTRGQQVTLSCSPISGHRSVSWYQQTPGQGLQFLFEYFSETQRNKGNFPGRFSGRQFSNSRSEMNVSTLELGDSALYLCASSTLTGGTFYEQYFGPGTRLTVT.

V usage is TRBV4-2 and J usage is TRBJ2-3; D may be TRBD1 or TRBD2 (5 bases each). The CDR3 covers 16 residues. Looked up from germline, CDR1 is LGHNA and CDR2 is YNFKEQ. V was cut by 2 bases and J by 2 bases, with 14 bases left in between. This CDR3 reads CASSQRGVAHTDTQYF. The DNA of the CDR3 is TGTGCCAGCAGCCAACGAGGGGTGGCTCACACAGATACGCAGTATTTT.

The CDR3 DNA reads as TGTGCCAGCTCAATATTGGGGAATAATTCACCCCTCCACTTT. Residues: CASSILGNNSPLHF. V and J are TRBV18 and TRBJ1-6; the D is unclear. Between the trimmed V and J ends, which lost 5 bases and 5 bases, there was a span of 10 bases. The CDR3 covers 14 residues. Germline CDR1 reads KGHSH; CDR2 reads LQKENI. The variable domain in full, with the rest retrieved from reference TRBV18 and TRBJ1-6, is NAGVMQNPRHLVRRRGQEARLRCSPMKGHSHVYWYRQLPEEGLKFMVYLQKENIIDESGMPKERFSAEFPKEGPSILRIQQVVRGDSAAYFCASSILGNNSPLHFGNGTRLTVT.

The chain links TRBV4-1 to TRBJ1-5; D is uncertain. CDR3 size: 16 residues. With 0 bases removed from V and 0 bases from J, the gap between germline ends came to 9 bases. Germline-derived CDR1 and CDR2 are MGHRA and YSYEKL. CDR3 sequence reads: CASSQDTDYSNQPQHF. The CDR3 coding sequence is TGCGCCAGCAGCCAAGATACGGACTATAGCAATCAGCCCCAGCATTTT.

The chain has TRBV2 and TRBJ2-2; D call uncertain. Germline CDR1 reads SNHLY; CDR2 reads FYNNEI. Between the trimmed V and J ends, which lost 6 bases and 4 bases, there was a span of 9 bases. This CDR3 is built from 13 residues. The DNA of the CDR3 is TGTGCCAGCAGCCCTGATATCACCGGGGAGCTGTTTTTT. It specifies CASSPDITGELFF. Together with reference TRBV2 and TRBJ2-2, the CDR3 gives the full variable domain: EPEVTQTPSHQVTQMGQEVILRCVPISNHLYFYWYRQILGQKVEFLVSFYNNEISEKSEIFDDQFSVERPDGSNFTLKIRSTKLEDSAMYFCASSPDITGELFFGEGSRLTVL.

Notes on this clone: Other nucleotide sequences in the sample specify the same CDR3. V usage is TRBV7-2 and J usage is TRBJ1-2, with 8 nucleotides matching TRBD1. This CDR3 contains 14 residues. Germline assignment: CDR1 SGHTA and CDR2 FQGNSA. With 7 bases clipped from V and 2 bases from J, the junction kept 6 bases outside the gene matches. The CDR3: CASTPGQGNYGYTF. DNA for the CDR3: TGTGCCAGCACTCCCGGACAGGGCAACTATGGCTACACCTTC. Full variable domain (remainder filled in from reference TRBV7-2 and TRBJ1-2): GAGVSQSPSNKVTEKGKDVELRCDPISGHTALYWYRQSLGQGLEFLIYFQGNSAPDKSGLPSDRFSAERTGGSVSTLTIQRTQQEDSAVYLCASTPGQGNYGYTFGSGTRLTVV.

The chain employs TRBV6-6 and TRBJ1-2; 8 bases are shared with TRBD1. CDR3 size: 16 residues. The germline V gene has CDR1 MNHNY and CDR2 SVGAGI (reference sequence). With V trimmed by 6 bases and J by 0 bases, 9 bases remained unmatched. The CDR3: CASSPSSDRANYGYTF. In DNA form, the CDR3 reads TGTGCCAGCAGCCCATCCTCGGACAGGGCTAACTATGGCTACACCTTC.

This clone has a single count. V usage is TRBV7-9 and J usage is TRBJ2-7; D remains unclear. Trimming cost V 7 bases and J 7 bases, with 11 bases left between them. Germline V gene lookup returns CDR1 SEHNR and CDR2 FQNEAQ (reference sequence). The CDR3 sequence is 11 residues long. The CDR3 reads CASTSLDEQYF. CDR3 sequence (DNA): TGTGCCAGCACCTCTTTAGATGAGCAGTACTTC.

This clone was seen once. This sample includes further DNA sequences coding for the same CDR3. V gene TRBV7-2 combines with J gene TRBJ2-5, with D uncertain. CDR3 length equals 11 residues. The germline gives CDR1 SGHTA, CDR2 FQGNSA. V was pared by 4 bases and J by 4 bases, with 4 bases between. The CDR3 reads CASSSRETQYF. DNA for the CDR3: TGTGCCAGCAGCTCTCGAGAGACCCAGTACTTC.

This chain links TRBV6-1 with TRBJ2-7, with TRBD1 identical over 7 bases. Germline CDR1 is MNHNS and CDR2 is SASEGT. The CDR3 spans 15 residues. The V segment lost 4 bases and the J segment 1 base; nucleotides outside the gene matches: 7. The CDR3 reads CASSGAGRGSYEQYF. The DNA for the CDR3 is TGTGCCAGCAGTGGGGCAGGCAGGGGGTCCTACGAGCAGTACTTC.

V gene TRBV10-3 combines with J gene TRBJ2-2, with 7 positions matching TRBD2. Trimming at V came to 6 bases and at J to 4 bases, leaving 5 bases not matched to a gene. The CDR3 totals 14 residues. CDR1 and CDR2 from the germline V gene are ENHRY and SYGVKD. Here the CDR3 reads CAISLAVTTGELFF. The CDR3 DNA reads TGTGCCATCAGCCTAGCGGTAACCACCGGGGAGCTGTTTTTT.

The chain links TRBV9 to TRBJ2-5; TRBD1 matches at 11 bases. With 3 bases clipped from V and 5 bases from J, the junction kept 6 bases outside the gene matches. Germline CDR1 SGDLS, CDR2 YYNGEE. This CDR3 comprises 15 residues. The CDR3: CASSGSGTGGETQYF. For the CDR3, the DNA is TGTGCCAGCAGCGGATCAGGGACAGGGGGGGAGACCCAGTACTTC.

The chain carries TRBV30 and TRBJ1-2; D is possibly TRBD1 (5 bases). Trimming left V 0 bases short and J 1 base short, with 15 bases between. Germline lookup yields CDR1 GTSNPN and CDR2 SVGIG (reference sequence). The CDR3 is 16 residues long. The CDR3 sequence is CAWSVNPDTRNYGYTF. The CDR3 DNA sequence: TGTGCCTGGAGTGTAAACCCGGACACCCGTAACTATGGCTACACCTTC.